This T cell receptor beta chain appears in the sequencing data of a study of blood T cell repertoires in COVID-19. CDR3 length: 15 amino acids. Trimming took 5 bases from V and 2 from J, leaving 13 bases between them. CDR1 and CDR2 (germline): SGHAT, FQNNGV. This clone was counted a few times. The table came from immunoSEQ multiplex PCR; TCRdb's copy has only in-frame clones and leaves some out. The sample shows tens of thousands of clones, approximately 80% of them seen only once. What was sequenced was peripheral blood. V and J are TRBV11-2 and TRBJ1-3, with D tentatively TRBD1 (6 bases). This sequence originates from a human donor in a cohort sampled during active COVID-19. This CDR3 is CASSLNRDPGNTIYF. The CDR3, as DNA: TGTGCCAGCAGCCTAAACAGGGATCCTGGAAACACCATATATTTT. Drawing the rest from reference TRBV11-2 and TRBJ1-3, the complete variable domain is EAGVAQSPRYKIIEKRQSVAFWCNPISGHATLYWYQQILGQGPKLLIQFQNNGVVDDSQLPKDRFSAERLKGVDSTLKIQPAKLEDSAVYLCASSLNRDPGNTIYFGEGSWLTVV.